This T cell receptor beta chain was sequenced in a study of shared clonotypes between healthy human individuals. Study findings and constraints: Rarefaction demonstrated incomplete sorted-subset sequencing despite large depth.

As concerns this clone: The antigen is undetermined.

The data were produced by immunoSEQ multiplex PCR, yet TCRdb's version contains in-frame clones alone and is incomplete. The sample yields around 720,000 clones, more than 70% seen once. V was clipped by 0 bases and J by 7 bases; unmatched bases: 8. The CDR3 has 16 residues. Looked up from germline, CDR1 is SGHRS and CDR2 is YFSETQ. The sample consisted of memory CD4+ T cells sorted from blood. The sample's subset: CD45RA-negative fraction. The rearrangement joins TRBV5-1 to TRBJ2-1; the match to TRBD2 covers 9 bases. The sequence was collected from a woman aged 30 to 39 in good health. CDR3 nucleotides: TGCGCCAGCAGCTTGGGGATTAGCGGGAGTTGGAATGAGCAGTTCTTC. This gives the protein CASSLGISGSWNEQFF.